This T cell receptor (beta chain) was sequenced for a study of shared clonotypes between healthy human individuals. Source study methods: For the immunoSEQ data, sequences were junction-only without quality scores, so filtering differed. TCRdb's table, derived via immunoSEQ multiplex PCR, lists solely in-frame clones and lacks some. That table supplies the V and J calls and clone size; D and trimming were determined from the DNA. Among over a million clones listed, 95% to 99% were seen once. All donors qualified as healthy HIV-negative adults and had experienced no recent acute infections or vaccinations. Material: naive CD4+ T cells sorted from blood. Sample subset: CD45RA+ positively selected. This receptor was identified in a man aged 30-40 years in good health.

CDR3: CASSRQGGGTYQETQYF. DNA of the CDR3: TGTGCCAGTAGTAGGCAGGGAGGGGGTACATACCAAGAGACCCAGTACTTC. The chain uses TRBV19 and TRBJ2-5; tentative D call: TRBD2 (7 bases). Germline V gene lookup returns CDR1 LNHDA and CDR2 SQIVND (reference sequence). The CDR3 contains 17 residues. Trimming took 4 bases from V and 0 from J, leaving 18 bases between them. The full variable domain, with the rest looked up from reference TRBV19 and TRBJ2-5, is DGGITQSPKYLFRKEGQNVTLSCEQNLNHDAMYWYRQDPGQGLRLIYYSQIVNDFQKGDIAEGYSVSREKKESFPLTVTSAQKNPTAFYLCASSRQGGGTYQETQYFGPGTRLLVL.